The sequence of this TCR beta chain was determined in a study of blood T cell repertoires in COVID-19. Turning to the study itself: Some COVID-19 samples were acute and others convalescent; all came from the United States, Italy and Spain. PBMCs, B-cell-depleted T cells, or T cells were the source of the cDNA or gDNA that made up the material.

Original methodology: Amplification of reference gene primers was used by the study to estimate nucleated cell counts. Generated by immunoSEQ multiplex PCR, the TCRdb table keeps only in-frame clones and is missing some. For V, J and clone size, that table is used; D and trimming come from the DNA. This sample has 150,000 to 180,000 clones; about four fifths occur once, and the top ten carry about 0.5%. The receptor was derived from a man aged 60 to 75 with acute or convalescent COVID-19. The sample was peripheral blood.

CDR3 sequence reads: CASSQGLAGGPNNEQFF. Written as DNA, the CDR3 is TGCGCCAGCAGTCAGGGACTAGCGGGAGGGCCTAACAATGAGCAGTTCTTC. The rearrangement uses TRBV10-1 and TRBJ2-1, with 16 bases matching TRBD2. J lost 5 bases, V lost 5 bases, and 6 bases had no gene match. CDR1 and CDR2 (germline): WNHNN, SYGVQD (reference sequence). This CDR3 is 17 amino acids long.